Following are 18 T cell receptor beta chains from one sample sequenced in a study of PD-1 blockade in classical Hodgkin lymphoma. Each of the patients experienced relapse following autologous stem cell transplantation, and their brentuximab vedotin exposure differed. Clones were read by immunoSEQ multiplex PCR, and TCRdb kept only the in-frame ones, dropping some. The sample has 89,000 or so clones; around 90% are singletons. The sequencing used peripheral blood mononuclear cells (PBMCs), collected before the second cycle of nivolumab. These receptors originate from a human donor with classical Hodgkin lymphoma.

J is TRBJ1-3 and V is TRBV7-9; no clear D gene. CDR1 and CDR2 from the germline V gene are SEHNR and FQNEAQ (reference sequence). The CDR3 has 16 residues. V lost 1 base, J lost 4 bases, and 14 bases lay in between. The CDR3 protein is CASSLDLSNSGNTIYF. CDR3 DNA sequence: TGTGCCAGCAGCTTAGACTTGTCGAATTCCGGAAACACCATATATTTT.

The chain employs TRBV7-3 and TRBJ2-7; 9 bases align to TRBD1. Trimming cost V 4 bases and J 4 bases; bases outside gene matches: 8. The CDR3 extends over 15 amino acids. Germline CDR1 and CDR2: SGHTA and FQGTGA. CDR3 in DNA: TGTGCCAGCAGCTCCACCGGGACAGGGCCGTACGAGCAGTACTTC. It translates to CASSSTGTGPYEQYF.

DNA of the CDR3: TGTGCCAGCAGGACCTATAGCGGGAGCGGCTACGAGCAGTACTTC. Protein sequence: CASRTYSGSGYEQYF. This chain connects TRBV28 to TRBJ2-7; 9 bases are a match to TRBD2. The J segment lost 3 bases and the V segment lost 6 bases, leaving 9 bases of the junction unmatched. The CDR3 sequence is 15 residues long. Germline lookup yields CDR1 MDHEN and CDR2 SYDVKM.

The chain is built from TRBV27 and TRBJ2-2; 8 positions agree with TRBD1. V was clipped by 8 bases and J by 0 bases; unmatched bases: 8. The CDR3 has 16 residues. Germline V gene sequence: CDR1 MNHEY, CDR2 SMNVEV (reference sequence). CDR3 sequence (DNA): TGTGCCAGCGCCCCCCCGACAGGGGCGAACACCGGGGAGCTGTTTTTT. Translated, it gives CASAPPTGANTGELFF.

The V and J genes are TRBV27 and TRBJ2-5; no reliable D call. CDR3 length: 13 residues. Trimming pared 3 bases from V and 2 bases from J, leaving 7 bases between. Germline-derived CDR1 and CDR2 are MNHEY and SMNVEV (reference sequence). The CDR3 bases are TGTGCCAGCAGTTTGGACCGACAAGAGACCCAGTACTTC. Its protein is CASSLDRQETQYF.

The chain recombines TRBV28 with TRBJ1-4; 10 nucleotides match TRBD1. Looked up from germline, CDR1 is MDHEN and CDR2 is SYDVKM. The J segment lost 7 bases and the V segment lost 1 base, leaving 12 bases of the junction unmatched. The CDR3 has 18 residues. CDR3 DNA sequence: TGTGCCAGCAGTTTATCACGGGACAGGGGTCAGGAAGGTGAAAAACTGTTTTTT. Translating gives CASSLSRDRGQEGEKLFF.

The chain uses TRBV28 and TRBJ2-5; D perhaps matches TRBD2 (6 bases). In germline, CDR1 is MDHEN, CDR2 SYDVKM. V was shortened by 5 bases and J by 4 bases, with 17 bases between the two germline ends. The CDR3 has 15 residues. The CDR3 DNA is TGTGCCAGCAGTACGGCGCGACTAGGCGGAGAGACCCAGTACTTC. Translation: CASSTARLGGETQYF.

The chain carries TRBV30 and TRBJ1-5; D perhaps matches TRBD1 (5 bases). Between the trimmed V and J ends, which lost 0 bases and 3 bases, there was a span of 9 bases. Germline V CDR1 and CDR2: GTSNPN, SVGIG (reference sequence). This CDR3 spans 14 amino acids. The CDR3: CAWSVWGLNQPQHF. CDR3 DNA: TGTGCCTGGAGTGTATGGGGCCTCAATCAGCCCCAGCATTTT.

V is TRBV19 and J is TRBJ1-1; 7 bases align to TRBD1. With V trimmed by 3 bases and J by 3 bases, 4 bases remained unmatched. CDR1 and CDR2 (germline): LNHDA, SQIVND (reference sequence). The length of the CDR3 is 14 residues. The CDR3: CASSMFQGDTEAFF. CDR3 bases: TGTGCCAGTAGTATGTTTCAGGGGGACACTGAAGCTTTCTTT.

This chain joins TRBV6-1 and TRBJ2-7; 9 positions match TRBD2. The ends lost 8 bases at V and 2 bases at J; junction bases unmatched: 10. The CDR3 totals 15 residues. Germline assignment: CDR1 MNHNS and CDR2 SASEGT. As DNA, the CDR3 is TGTGCCAGCCGTGCGGGAGGGCCTATGGCCTACGAGCAGTACTTC. Its translation is CASRAGGPMAYEQYF.

The chain uses TRBV19 and TRBJ2-4; D gene ambiguous. This CDR3 comprises 12 residues. Trimming cost V 8 bases and J 1 base, with 6 bases left between them. Looked up from germline, CDR1 is LNHDA and CDR2 is SQIVND (reference sequence). For the CDR3, the DNA is TGTGCCAGTGGTGTGGCCAAAAACATTCAGTACTTC. Translating gives CASGVAKNIQYF.

The chain carries TRBV5-6 and TRBJ2-7; TRBD1 might be the D (6 bases). CDR3 length: 13 amino acids. Trimming cost V 2 bases and J 4 bases, with 10 bases left between them. Per germline, CDR1 SGHDT and CDR2 YYEEEE. CDR3 region: CASSLLQGYEQYF. CDR3 nucleotides: TGTGCCAGCAGCTTACTACAGGGTTACGAGCAGTACTTC.

This clone has a single count. The chain is built from TRBV9 and TRBJ2-1, with 8 bases lining up with TRBD2. The germline gives CDR1 SGDLS, CDR2 YYNGEE. The V segment lost 3 bases and the J segment 10 bases; nucleotides outside the gene matches: 12. CDR3 length: 15 residues. The CDR3 sequence is CASSGLASGSGEQFF. The CDR3 nucleotides are TGTGCCAGCAGCGGGTTGGCTAGCGGGTCGGGAGAGCAGTTCTTC.

The J gene is TRBJ2-1, the V gene TRBV27, with D tentatively TRBD1 (6 bases). This CDR3 is built from 20 residues. Germline lookup yields CDR1 MNHEY and CDR2 SMNVEV (reference sequence). The V end lost 4 bases, the J end lost 5 bases, and 30 bases lay between the germline ends. The CDR3 nucleotides read TGTGCCAGCAGTTCCCTCGATATTAAATTCCTAGGAAGACAGGACAATGAGCAGTTCTTC. It codes for CASSSLDIKFLGRQDNEQFF.

This clone appeared once. The chain links TRBV5-1 to TRBJ2-2; D gene uncertain. CDR1 and CDR2 (germline): SGHRS, YFSETQ. Trimming took 4 bases from V and 6 from J, leaving 7 bases between them. The CDR3 length is 12 residues. CDR3: CASSAEAGELFF. CDR3 coding DNA: TGCGCCAGCAGCGCCGAGGCCGGGGAGCTGTTTTTT.

CDR3 protein: CASSWGRAMGYGYTF. The CDR3 DNA follows: TGTGCCAGCAGCTGGGGACGGGCTATGGGGTATGGCTACACCTTC. The rearrangement uses TRBV5-6 and TRBJ1-2, with D possibly matching TRBD1 (5 bases). The CDR3 runs 15 residues. Per the germline V gene, CDR1 is SGHDT and CDR2 is YYEEEE. The V end was cut by 3 bases, the J end by 5 bases, with 17 bases between. Looking up the rest from reference TRBV5-6 and TRBJ1-2 gives the full variable domain: DAGVTQSPTHLIKTRGQQVTLRCSPKSGHDTVSWYQQALGQGPQFIFQYYEEEERQRGNFPDRFSGHQFPNYSSELNVNALLLGDSALYLCASSWGRAMGYGYTFGSGTRLTVV.

The chain employs TRBV28 and TRBJ2-5; unclear D gene. The CDR3 sequence is 12 residues long. Per germline, CDR1 MDHEN and CDR2 SYDVKM. Trimming shortened V by 3 bases and J by 4 bases, and 6 bases separated the two germline ends. The DNA for the CDR3 is TGTGCCAGCAGTTTGCGGATAGAGACCCAGTACTTC. This codes for CASSLRIETQYF.

The CDR3 loop reads CASSSITSGIDNEQFF. In DNA form, the CDR3 reads TGTGCCAGCAGCTCGATAACTAGCGGGATTGACAATGAGCAGTTCTTC. The chain employs TRBV7-3 and TRBJ2-1, with TRBD2 matching 10 bases. CDR3 length: 16 residues. Germline V gives CDR1 SGHTA, CDR2 FQGTGA. Trimming removed 4 bases from V and 5 bases from J; junction bases left unmatched: 8.